This is a list of T cell receptor beta chains from one sample in a study of blood T cell repertoires in COVID-19. The data were produced by immunoSEQ multiplex PCR, yet TCRdb's version contains in-frame clones alone and is incomplete. The sample gives just under 60,000 clones, roughly four fifths of which show up once; about 9.1% is in the top ten. Material: peripheral blood. The receptor set was obtained from an elderly man with COVID-19, enrolled during active disease. Each CDR3 is given with its conserved first and last residue. A D gene is named only where the DNA matches it firmly. For some rows the clone size is stated as once, few or many, or as a class when expanded; others skip it.

>TRBJ1-1|TRBV6-6|-|-
CASQERTNTEAFF
TGTGCCAGCCAAGAGAGAACGAACACTGAAGCTTTCTTT
>TRBJ2-2|TRBV5-1|-|-
CASSVDGTGIRGELFF
TGCGCCAGCAGCGTTGACGGAACGGGGATAAGGGGGGAGCTGTTTTTT
>TRBJ1-1|TRBV30|-|-
CAFARANTEAFF
TGTGCCTTTGCGAGGGCGAACACTGAAGCTTTCTTT
>TRBJ1-4|TRBV6-2/TRBV6-3|-|-
CASSQAEKLFF
TGTGCCAGCAGCCAAGCAGAAAAACTGTTTTTT
>TRBJ1-6|TRBV14|-|-
CASSLVDRSSYNSPLHF
TGTGCCAGCAGCCTAGTCGACAGGAGCTCCTATAATTCACCCCTCCACTTT
>TRBJ1-1|TRBV5-1|TRBD1|once
CASSTRTGPNTEAFF
TGCGCCAGCAGCACCCGGACAGGGCCGAACACTGAAGCTTTCTTT
>TRBJ1-4|TRBV4-3|-|-
CASSRAFATNEKLLF
TGCGCCAGCAGCCGGGCTTTTGCGACTAATGAAAAACTGCTTTTT
>TRBJ2-1|TRBV7-2|TRBD1|-
CASSRVPGTGGDEQFF
TGTGCCAGCAGCCGCGTACCCGGGACAGGGGGCGATGAGCAGTTCTTC
>TRBJ1-1|TRBV4-1|-|-
CASSQDIIGVAFF
TGCGCCAGCAGCCAAGATATTATTGGAGTTGCTTTCTTT
>TRBJ1-1|TRBV10-3|-|-
CAISRTTPGMNTEAFF
TGTGCCATCAGTAGAACTACTCCGGGGATGAACACTGAAGCTTTCTTT
>TRBJ2-3|TRBV28|TRBD2|-
CASSRLARDTQYF
TGTGCCAGCAGCCGACTAGCAAGGGATACGCAGTATTTT
>TRBJ2-5|TRBV4-3|-|once
CASSQDSGGGGNSETQYF
TGCGCCAGCAGCCAAGACAGCGGCGGAGGGGGCAATTCGGAGACCCAGTACTTC
>TRBJ1-1|TRBV19|-|-
CASSIEAGQDTEAFF
TGTGCCAGTAGTATAGAGGCAGGGCAGGACACTGAAGCTTTCTTT
>TRBJ2-1|TRBV7-2|TRBD2|-
CASSPGLASNEQFF
TGTGCCAGCAGCCCAGGACTAGCGAGCAATGAGCAGTTCTTC
>TRBJ1-2|TRBV9|-|few
CASSVDLLGSYGYTF
TGTGCCAGCAGCGTCGACTTATTGGGGAGCTATGGCTACACCTTC
>TRBJ1-1|TRBV6-5|TRBD1|-
CASSRDRAAEAFF
TGTGCCAGCAGCCGCGACAGGGCGGCTGAAGCTTTCTTT
>TRBJ1-2|TRBV7-2|-|-
CASSLVGHHYGYTF
TGTGCCAGCAGCTTAGTCGGACACCACTATGGCTACACCTTC
>TRBJ2-1|TRBV2|TRBD2|few
CASSDSGGSYNEQFF
TGTGCCAGCAGTGATTCGGGGGGCTCCTACAATGAGCAGTTCTTC
>TRBJ1-1|TRBV7-9|TRBD1|-
CASSLGTVYTEAFF
TGTGCCAGCAGCCTAGGGACAGTTTACACTGAAGCTTTCTTT
>TRBJ1-1|TRBV27|-|few
CASSPTGANTEAFF
TGTGCCAGCAGTCCGACAGGAGCAAACACTGAAGCTTTCTTT
>TRBJ2-1|TRBV30|TRBD2|-
CAWSGIAGVSNEQFF
TGTGCCTGGAGTGGCATAGCGGGAGTGTCGAATGAGCAGTTCTTC
>TRBJ2-7|TRBV7-2|TRBD2|-
CASSHRDYNYEQYF
TGTGCCAGCAGCCACCGGGACTACAACTACGAGCAGTACTTC
>TRBJ1-5|TRBV6-2/TRBV6-3|TRBD1|-
CASSYTPTGQGDQPQHF
TGTGCCAGCAGTTACACCCCGACAGGGCAGGGGGATCAGCCCCAGCATTTT
>TRBJ1-1|TRBV14|-|-
CASSQVRFGTEAFF
TGTGCCAGCAGCCAAGTACGGTTCGGCACTGAAGCTTTCTTT
>TRBJ1-2|TRBV3-1/TRBV3-2|-|-
CASTSNGASYGYTF
TGTGCCAGCACCTCAAATGGGGCTTCCTATGGCTACACCTTC
>TRBJ1-3|TRBV29-1|-|-
CSVCREPSGNTIYF
TGCAGCGTGTGCAGGGAACCCTCTGGAAACACCATATATTTT
>TRBJ1-2|TRBV4-3|-|-
CASSQDRAGRAYGYTF
TGCGCCAGCAGCCAAGATCGGGCAGGGAGGGCCTATGGCTACACCTTC
>TRBJ2-3|TRBV5-5|TRBD2|-
CASSSASGGAGADTQYF
TGTGCCAGCAGCTCCGCCAGCGGGGGGGCCGGGGCAGATACGCAGTATTTT
>TRBJ2-1|TRBV2|-|-
CASSGRGIAYNEQFF
TGTGCCAGCAGTGGCAGGGGAATCGCTTACAATGAGCAGTTCTTC
>TRBJ2-5|TRBV12-3/TRBV12-4|-|-
CASGMASDETQYF
TGTGCCAGCGGAATGGCTAGCGACGAGACCCAGTACTTC
>TRBJ1-1|TRBV10-3|-|-
CAISPRGSTEAFF
TGTGCCATCAGTCCCAGGGGCAGCACTGAAGCTTTCTTT
>TRBJ1-1|TRBV18|TRBD1|-
CASSPAGGTEAFF
TGTGCCAGCTCACCTGCAGGGGGCACTGAAGCTTTCTTT
>TRBJ2-1|TRBV5-6|-|-
CASSLVSGLWSGSYNEQFF
TGTGCCAGCAGCTTGGTAAGTGGTCTCTGGTCGGGCTCCTACAATGAGCAGTTCTTC
>TRBJ1-3|TRBV28|-|-
CASSNTVGGNTIYF
TGTGCCAGCAGTAACACCGTCGGGGGAAACACCATATATTTT
>TRBJ1-1|TRBV6-6|TRBD1|-
CAGSTGGGGNTEAFF
TGTGCCGGATCTACAGGGGGAGGCGGAAACACTGAAGCTTTCTTT
>TRBJ2-3|TRBV4-1|TRBD2|-
CASSPPLAGGTDTQYF
TGCGCCAGCAGCCCACCTCTCGCGGGGGGCACAGATACGCAGTATTTT
>TRBJ1-6|TRBV7-2|TRBD1|-
CASSYGTDNSPLHF
TGTGCCAGCAGCTATGGGACAGATAATTCACCCCTCCACTTT
>TRBJ2-3|TRBV5-1|-|-
CASSLGSGGSPTDTQYF
TGCGCCAGCAGCTTGGGGTCTGGGGGCTCTCCTACAGATACGCAGTATTTT
>TRBJ1-2|TRBV5-6|-|-
CASSDKTGYQGYTF
TGTGCCAGCAGCGATAAAACAGGGTATCAGGGCTACACCTTC
>TRBJ1-6|TRBV5-8|TRBD1|-
CASSSGQGNSPLHF
TGTGCCAGCAGCTCCGGACAGGGGAATTCACCCCTCCACTTT
>TRBJ2-1|TRBV10-1|TRBD2|-
CASSEVGEGTNEQFF
TGCGCCAGCAGTGAGGTCGGGGAGGGCACCAATGAGCAGTTCTTC
>TRBJ1-3|TRBV2|-|-
CASSVPGGARSGNTIYF
TGTGCCAGCAGTGTTCCGGGGGGGGCCCGCTCTGGAAACACCATATATTTT
>TRBJ1-2|TRBV29-1|-|-
CSVLGGRLYYGYTF
TGCAGCGTTTTGGGGGGGCGCTTGTACTATGGCTACACCTTC
>TRBJ1-4|TRBV3-1/TRBV3-2|TRBD1|-
CASSIGQGDEKLFF
TGTGCCAGCAGCATAGGACAGGGAGATGAAAAACTGTTTTTT
>TRBJ1-1|TRBV10-3|-|-
CAISESGGTEAFF
TGTGCCATCAGTGAGTCGGGGGGCACTGAAGCTTTCTTT
>TRBJ2-1|TRBV2|-|-
CASARERDNEQFF
TGTGCCAGCGCACGGGAGAGGGACAATGAGCAGTTCTTC
>TRBJ2-1|TRBV19|TRBD2|-
CASSIRGDEQFF
TGTGCCAGTAGTATACGGGGGGATGAGCAGTTCTTC
>TRBJ1-2|TRBV9|-|-
CASSVGGSREEGGYTF
TGTGCCAGCAGCGTAGGAGGGAGCAGGGAGGAGGGTGGCTACACCTTC
>TRBJ1-2|TRBV3-1/TRBV3-2|TRBD1|-
CASSETGYGYTF
TGTGCCAGCAGCGAGACAGGGTATGGCTACACCTTC
>TRBJ1-6|TRBV5-8|TRBD1|-
CASTWAGGTRSPLHF
TGTGCCAGCACCTGGGCAGGGGGTACTCGGTCACCCCTCCACTTT
>TRBJ1-1|TRBV5-1|TRBD1|few
CASSQQGLDTEAFF
TGCGCCAGCAGTCAACAGGGGTTGGACACTGAAGCTTTCTTT
>TRBJ1-6|TRBV10-1|-|few
CASSDEWSPLHF
TGCGCCAGCAGTGATGAGTGGTCACCCCTCCACTTT